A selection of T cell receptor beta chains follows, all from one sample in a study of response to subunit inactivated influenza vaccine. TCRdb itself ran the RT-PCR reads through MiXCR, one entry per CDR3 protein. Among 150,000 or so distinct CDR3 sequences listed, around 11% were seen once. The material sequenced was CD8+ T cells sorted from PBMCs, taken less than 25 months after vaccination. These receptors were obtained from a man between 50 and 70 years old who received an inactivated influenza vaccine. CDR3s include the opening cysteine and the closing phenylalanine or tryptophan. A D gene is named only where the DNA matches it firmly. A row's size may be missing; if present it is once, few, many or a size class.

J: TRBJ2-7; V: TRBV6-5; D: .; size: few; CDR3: CASSSRGESYEQYF; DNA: TGTGCCAGCAGTTCCAGGGGAGAGTCCTACGAGCAGTACTTC
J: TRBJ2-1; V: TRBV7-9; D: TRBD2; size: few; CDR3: CASSWGLAGYEQFF; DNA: TGTGCCAGCAGCTGGGGGCTAGCGGGATATGAGCAGTTCTTC
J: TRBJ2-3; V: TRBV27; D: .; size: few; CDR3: CASSLWRGYADTQYF; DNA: TGTGCCAGCAGTTTATGGCGGGGTTACGCAGATACGCAGTATTTT
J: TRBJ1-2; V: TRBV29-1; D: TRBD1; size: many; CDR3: CSVETGKSYGYTF; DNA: TGCAGCGTTGAGACAGGGAAGAGCTATGGCTACACCTTC
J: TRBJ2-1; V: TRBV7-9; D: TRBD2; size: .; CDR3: CASSLGLANYNEQFF; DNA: TGTGCCAGCAGCTTGGGACTAGCGAACTACAATGAGCAGTTCTTC
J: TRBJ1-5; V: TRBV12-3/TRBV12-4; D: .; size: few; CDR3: CASSLGVAGDDNQPQHF; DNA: TGTGCCAGCAGCCTTGGGGTGGCAGGGGACGACAATCAGCCCCAGCATTTT
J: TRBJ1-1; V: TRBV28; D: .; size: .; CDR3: CASSLYSVGGLVSWNTEAFF; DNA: TGTGCCAGCAGTTTATATAGTGTCGGGGGTTTGGTTTCGTGGAACACTGAAGCTTTCTTT
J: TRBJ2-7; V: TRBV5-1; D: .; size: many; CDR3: CASSLAYAGVGYEQYF; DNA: TGCGCCAGCAGCTTGGCCTATGCTGGAGTAGGCTACGAGCAGTACTTC
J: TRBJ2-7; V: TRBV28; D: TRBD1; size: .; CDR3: CASSAGTGPSYEQYF; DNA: TGTGCCAGCAGTGCCGGGACAGGGCCGTCCTACGAGCAGTACTTC
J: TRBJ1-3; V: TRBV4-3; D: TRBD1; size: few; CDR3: CASSLGTGVGNTIYF; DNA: TGCGCCAGCAGCCTAGGGACAGGGGTTGGAAACACCATATATTTT
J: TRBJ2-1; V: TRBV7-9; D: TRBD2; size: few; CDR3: CASSPWTSGLNNEQFF; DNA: TGTGCCAGCAGCCCCTGGACTAGCGGACTAAACAATGAGCAGTTCTTC
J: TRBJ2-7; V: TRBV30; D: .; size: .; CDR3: CAWSVLAAEQYF; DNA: TGTGCCTGGAGTGTACTGGCAGCCGAGCAGTACTTC
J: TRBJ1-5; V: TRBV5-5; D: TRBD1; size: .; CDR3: CASSLTDRGRRQPQHF; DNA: TGTGCCAGCAGCTTAACCGACAGGGGGCGGCGGCAGCCCCAGCATTTT
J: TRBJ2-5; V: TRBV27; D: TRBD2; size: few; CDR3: CASSESGARETQYF; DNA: TGTGCCAGCAGTGAAAGCGGGGCGCGGGAGACCCAGTACTTC
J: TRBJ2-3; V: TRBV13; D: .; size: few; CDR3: CASRLRGDTQYF; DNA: TGTGCCAGCAGATTAAGGGGAGATACGCAGTATTTT
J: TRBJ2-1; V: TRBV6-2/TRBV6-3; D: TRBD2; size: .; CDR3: CASSSDPGLAGSSSYNEQFF; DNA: TGTGCCAGCAGTTCGGACCCGGGACTAGCGGGATCGAGCTCCTACAATGAGCAGTTCTTC
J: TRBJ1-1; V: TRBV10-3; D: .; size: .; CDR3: CAIRRVRGALDTEAFF; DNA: TGTGCCATCAGGCGAGTTCGGGGGGCGTTGGACACTGAAGCTTTCTTT
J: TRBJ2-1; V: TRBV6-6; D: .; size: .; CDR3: CASTENNEQFF; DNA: TGTGCCAGCACTGAAAACAATGAGCAGTTCTTC
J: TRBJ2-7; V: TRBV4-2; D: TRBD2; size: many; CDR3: CASSQEGAGSYEQYF; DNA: TGTGCCAGCAGCCAAGAGGGAGCGGGATCATACGAGCAGTACTTC
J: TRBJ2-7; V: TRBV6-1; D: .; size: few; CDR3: CASSPGDGTGEQYF; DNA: TGTGCCAGCAGCCCGGGGGATGGGACTGGCGAGCAGTACTTC
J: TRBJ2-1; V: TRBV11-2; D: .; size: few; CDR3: CASSPQTQKNEQFF; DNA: TGTGCCAGCAGCCCCCAAACCCAAAAGAATGAGCAGTTCTTC
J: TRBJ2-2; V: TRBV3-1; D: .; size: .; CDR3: CASSQDRGINTGELFF; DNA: TGTGCCAGCAGCCAAGATCGGGGGATCAACACCGGGGAGCTGTTTTTT
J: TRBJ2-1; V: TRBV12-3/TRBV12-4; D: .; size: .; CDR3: CASSLGQRGRSDEQFF; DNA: TGTGCCAGCAGTTTAGGCCAAAGGGGTAGATCCGATGAGCAGTTCTTC
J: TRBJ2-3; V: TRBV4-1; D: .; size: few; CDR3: CASSRRQGTDTQYF; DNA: TGCGCCAGCAGCCGGCGGCAGGGAACAGATACGCAGTATTTT
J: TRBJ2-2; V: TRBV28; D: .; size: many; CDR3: CASSRTVRGELFF; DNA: TGTGCCAGCAGTCGAACAGTTCGCGGGGAGCTGTTTTTT
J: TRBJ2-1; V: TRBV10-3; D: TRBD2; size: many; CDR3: CAISELASGTVYNEQFF; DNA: TGTGCCATCAGTGAGCTGGCTAGCGGGACCGTATACAATGAGCAGTTCTTC
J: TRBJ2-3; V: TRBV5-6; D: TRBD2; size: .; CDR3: CASSSFTSAYTDTQYF; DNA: TGTGCCAGCAGCTCCTTCACTAGCGCATACACAGATACGCAGTATTTT
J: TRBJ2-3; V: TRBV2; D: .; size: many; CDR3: CASRGSHLDTQYF; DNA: TGTGCCAGCAGGGGTAGCCACTTAGATACGCAGTATTTT
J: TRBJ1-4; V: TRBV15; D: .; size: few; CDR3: CATSRDGAENEKLFF; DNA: TGTGCCACCAGCAGAGATGGGGCCGAGAATGAAAAACTGTTTTTT
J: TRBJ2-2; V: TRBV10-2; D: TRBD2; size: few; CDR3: CASSDLAGGGELFF; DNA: TGCGCCAGCAGTGACCTAGCGGGGGGCGGGGAGCTGTTTTTT
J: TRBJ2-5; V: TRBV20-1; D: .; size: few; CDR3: CSARDITGRTQYF; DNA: TGCAGTGCTAGAGATATTACGGGTCGGACCCAGTACTTC
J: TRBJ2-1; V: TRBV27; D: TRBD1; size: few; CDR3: CASSFLGQGLPMGNEQFF; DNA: TGTGCCAGCAGTTTCCTAGGACAGGGGCTCCCCATGGGTAATGAGCAGTTCTTC
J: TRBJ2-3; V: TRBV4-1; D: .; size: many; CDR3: CASSQFWDGSTDTQYF; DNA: TGCGCCAGCAGCCAATTCTGGGACGGTAGCACAGATACGCAGTATTTT
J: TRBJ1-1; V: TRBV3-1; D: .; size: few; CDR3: CASSPFTVGGTEAFF; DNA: TGTGCCAGCAGCCCGTTTACTGTAGGGGGTACTGAAGCTTTCTTT
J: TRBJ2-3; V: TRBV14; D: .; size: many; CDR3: CASSQDGLASTDTQYF; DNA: TGTGCCAGCAGCCAAGATGGGTTAGCGTCCACAGATACGCAGTATTTT
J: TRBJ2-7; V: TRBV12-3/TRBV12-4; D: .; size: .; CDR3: CASQKVFSYEQYF; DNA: TGTGCCAGCCAGAAGGTTTTCTCCTACGAGCAGTACTTC
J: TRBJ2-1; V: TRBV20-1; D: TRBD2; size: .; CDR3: CSARAAGLPIVHDSYNEQFF; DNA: TGCAGTGCTAGGGCTGCGGGACTACCCATCGTTCACGATTCCTACAATGAGCAGTTCTTC
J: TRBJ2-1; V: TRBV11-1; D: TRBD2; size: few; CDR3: CASSPTSGRASSYNEQFF; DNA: TGTGCCAGCAGTCCGACTAGCGGGAGGGCCAGTTCCTACAATGAGCAGTTCTTC